This TCR beta chain was profiled in a study of blood T cell repertoires in COVID-19. At the level of the study: The study drew acute and convalescent COVID-19 samples from the United States, Italy and Spain. T cells, B-cell-depleted T cells, or PBMCs supplied cDNA or gDNA.

J lost 7 bases, V lost 6 bases, and 11 bases had no gene match. The germline CDR1 and CDR2 sequences are MDHEN and SYDVKM. The CDR3 covers 16 residues. Original analysis: From reference gene primer amplification, estimates of nucleated cell counts were derived. Assay: immunoSEQ multiplex PCR; the TCRdb copy retains only in-frame clones and omits some. The V and J calls and clone size come from that table; D and trimming were worked out from the DNA. The sample has fewer than 200,000 clones; approximately 86% are singletons. Input material: peripheral blood. The chain recombines TRBV28 with TRBJ2-2; 10 bases line up with TRBD1. The receptor's source is a woman aged 55-70 years who had recovered from COVID-19. The CDR3 loop is CASSSTGQGVGGELFF. Written as DNA, the CDR3 is TGTGCCAGCAGCTCTACCGGACAGGGGGTGGGCGGGGAGCTGTTTTTT.